A selection of T cell receptor beta chains follows, all from one sample in a study of shared clonotypes between healthy human individuals. Data came from immunoSEQ multiplex PCR; TCRdb stores just in-frame clones and leaves some out. Of just over 2,000,000 clones in the sample, over 85% were seen once. Sequencing was performed on naive CD4+ T cells sorted from blood. The source is a man aged 18 to 30 in good health. CDR3s include the opening cysteine and the closing phenylalanine or tryptophan. Fields, in order: D gene, V gene, J gene, clone size, CDR3 protein, CDR3 DNA. The D gene is left open where the match is weak. Where a row states a size, it is once, few, many or the class of an expanded clone; other rows omit it.

>-|TRBV5-1|TRBJ1-4|-
CASSYDSKNEKLFF
TGCGCCAGCAGCTACGACAGTAAGAATGAAAAACTGTTTTTT
>TRBD2|TRBV10-2|TRBJ2-3|-
CASTSGVAGQSTDTQYF
TGCGCCAGCACCTCTGGGGTAGCGGGCCAAAGCACAGATACGCAGTATTTT
>-|TRBV30|TRBJ2-7|-
CAWSPPFRISYEQYF
TGTGCCTGGAGTCCCCCCTTTAGGATCTCCTACGAGCAGTACTTC
>-|TRBV9|TRBJ2-7|-
CASSAREMDRFYEQYF
TGTGCCAGCAGCGCTCGCGAGATGGACCGTTTCTACGAGCAGTACTTC
>-|TRBV7-9|TRBJ1-6|few
CASSLNNSPLHF
TGTGCCAGCAGCTTAAACAATTCACCCCTCCACTTT
>-|TRBV6-5|TRBJ2-7|-
CASSYIRSEYSYEQYF
TGTGCCAGCAGTTACATAAGGAGTGAGTACTCCTACGAGCAGTACTTC
>-|TRBV29-1|TRBJ1-4|once
CSVAGLGEKLFF
TGCAGCGTTGCAGGTTTGGGGGAAAAACTGTTTTTT
>TRBD1|TRBV28|TRBJ1-1|once
CASSGQGRENMNTEAFF
TGTGCCAGTTCGGGACAGGGCCGCGAAAATATGAACACTGAAGCTTTCTTT
>-|TRBV7-9|TRBJ2-2|once
CASSLLGGADQTGELFF
TGTGCCAGCAGCTTATTGGGGGGCGCAGACCAGACCGGGGAGCTGTTTTTT
>-|TRBV29-1|TRBJ1-1|once
CSVHFSNTEAFF
TGCAGCGTACACTTTAGTAACACTGAAGCTTTCTTT
>-|TRBV30|TRBJ1-1|once
CAWSAQKNTEAFF
TGTGCCTGGAGCGCACAAAAGAACACTGAAGCTTTCTTT
>-|TRBV28|TRBJ2-5|-
CASSLPDGYLETQYF
TGTGCCAGCAGTCTTCCCGACGGATACCTGGAGACCCAGTACTTC
>-|TRBV7-2|TRBJ2-2|-
CASSLRTSTGELFF
TGTGCCAGCAGTCTTAGAACTAGCACCGGGGAGCTGTTTTTT
>TRBD1|TRBV5-1|TRBJ2-5|-
CASTGGSGETQYF
TGCGCCAGCACAGGGGGAAGCGGAGAGACCCAGTACTTC
>-|TRBV6-5|TRBJ2-7|-
CASKRDGVTYEQYF
TGTGCCAGCAAAAGGGACGGAGTGACGTACGAGCAGTACTTC
>-|TRBV28|TRBJ1-2|-
CASTGDDYGYTF
TGTGCCAGCACAGGGGATGACTATGGCTACACCTTC
>-|TRBV30|TRBJ1-2|-
CAWSVGQKDGYTF
TGTGCCTGGAGTGTAGGGCAGAAGGATGGCTACACCTTC
>TRBD2|TRBV7-8|TRBJ2-1|-
CASSIGTSGSYNEQFF
TGTGCCAGCAGCATAGGGACTAGCGGTTCCTACAATGAGCAGTTCTTC
>-|TRBV5-4|TRBJ2-2|-
CASAYAQTVTGELFF
TGTGCCAGCGCGTATGCACAGACCGTAACCGGGGAGCTGTTTTTT